These 13 T cell receptor beta chains were all obtained from the same sample, sequenced in a study of CD8+ T cells in alopecia areata. Described treatment: oral pan-JAK inhibitor, 5-10 mg twice daily. TCR sequencing used cDNA made by reverse transcription of extracted RNA. Sequencing used immunoSEQ multiplex PCR; TCRdb keeps in-frame clones, though not all of them. Of about 250,000 clones listed, 60% are singletons. Sequenced here: CD4+ T cells sorted from blood, sampled at approximately week 51, from a patient treated with tofacitinib. The source is a human donor with alopecia areata.

The genes are TRBV7-2 and TRBJ2-1; unclear D gene. The CDR3 has 13 residues. V lost 5 bases and J 7 bases, leaving 12 bases between the germline ends. Germline CDR1 reads SGHTA; CDR2 reads FQGNSA. CDR3 nucleotide sequence: TGTGCCAGCAGCCCCGCTTTCAAGAATGAGCAGTTCTTC. Translated, it gives CASSPAFKNEQFF.

As concerns this clone: This specimen includes other DNA sequences encoding the same CDR3. This chain uses TRBV4-3 with TRBJ2-6; no firm D call. V lost 0 bases and J 4 bases, leaving 4 bases between the germline ends. Germline V gives CDR1 LGHNA, CDR2 YSLEER. The CDR3 spans 14 residues. The CDR3 sequence: CASSQEPGANVLTF. For the CDR3, the DNA is TGCGCCAGCAGCCAAGAACCCGGGGCCAACGTCCTGACTTTC.

J is TRBJ1-5 and V is TRBV2; 9 bases agree with TRBD1. V lost 2 bases, J lost 5 bases, and 1 base stayed unmatched. In germline, CDR1 is SNHLY, CDR2 FYNNEI. The CDR3 is 14 amino acids. CDR3 coding DNA: TGTGCCAGCAGTGAACGACAGGGGGATCAGCCCCAGCATTTT. It yields the protein CASSERQGDQPQHF.

Details on this clone: A read error may produce the germline difference seen at one junction end. The chain combines TRBV7-2 with TRBJ2-1, with a weak D call TRBD2 (5 bases). The CDR3 extends over 17 amino acids. From germline, CDR1 is SGHTA and CDR2 FQGNSA. The CDR3 reads CAGSLVLDFSSYNEQFF. The CDR3 nucleotides are TGTGCCGGCAGCTTAGTATTGGACTTTAGCTCCTACAATGAGCAGTTCTTC. The whole variable domain, remainder taken from reference TRBV7-2 and TRBJ2-1, is GAGVSQSPSNKVTEKGKDVELRCDPISGHTALYWYRQSLGQGLEFLIYFQGNSAPDKSGLPSDRFSAERTGGSVSTLTIQRTQQEDSAVYLCAGSLVLDFSSYNEQFFGPGTRLTVL.

The chain has TRBV5-1 and TRBJ2-3, with 10 bases lining up with TRBD2. The ends lost 7 bases at V and 2 bases at J; junction bases unmatched: 4. Germline CDR1 is SGHRS and CDR2 is YFSETQ. The CDR3 consists of 14 residues. DNA of the CDR3: TGCGCCAGCTTTCTAGCGGGGGCCACAGATACGCAGTATTTT. Amino acids: CASFLAGATDTQYF.

The chain is built from TRBV5-7 and TRBJ1-5; D gene uncertain. TRBV5-7 is noted as an ORF with a role that remains uncertain. V shed 5 bases and J shed 6 bases, with 3 bases lying between them. The CDR3 extends over 10 amino acids. The CDR3 bases are TGTGCCAGCAGTAGTCAGCCCCAGCATTTT. As protein: CASSSQPQHF.

The rearrangement joins TRBV7-9 to TRBJ1-6; 8 bases map to TRBD1. The ends lost 5 bases at V and 5 bases at J; junction bases unmatched: 5. Per germline, CDR1 SEHNR and CDR2 FQNEAQ (reference sequence). CDR3 size: 15 residues. CDR3 protein: CASSQGAGNNSPLHF. The CDR3, as DNA: TGTGCCAGCAGCCAGGGGGCTGGGAATAATTCACCCCTCCACTTT.

This clone was detected a few times. The J gene is TRBJ1-1, the V gene TRBV7-9; D unclear. From germline, CDR1 is SEHNR and CDR2 FQNEAQ (reference sequence). V lost 3 bases to trimming and J lost 5 bases, with 13 bases between them. The CDR3 is 14 residues long. The CDR3 DNA is TGTGCCAGCAGCTTTACCCGCGGGGATACTGAAGCTTTCTTT. This sequence encodes CASSFTRGDTEAFF.

This clone occurred a few times. The chain recombines TRBV30 with TRBJ2-2; D is unclear. The germline V and J ends were trimmed by 0 bases and 9 bases, with 11 bases remaining between them. Germline CDR1 GTSNPN, CDR2 SVGIG (reference sequence). The CDR3 consists of 13 residues. The CDR3 spells CAWSVRAHRELFF. The CDR3, as DNA: TGTGCCTGGAGTGTTAGGGCCCACCGGGAGCTGTTTTTT.

The chain links TRBV5-1 to TRBJ2-5, with D unresolved. Germline V gene sequence: CDR1 SGHRS, CDR2 YFSETQ. This CDR3 has 14 residues. The V end was cut by 0 bases, the J end by 2 bases, with 8 bases between. The CDR3 protein is CASSLDSRQETQYF. The CDR3 nucleotides read TGCGCCAGCAGCTTGGATAGCAGGCAAGAGACCCAGTACTTC. The variable domain in full, completed from reference TRBV5-1 and TRBJ2-5, reads KAGVTQTPRYLIKTRGQQVTLSCSPISGHRSVSWYQQTPGQGLQFLFEYFSETQRNKGNFPGRFSGRQFSNSRSEMNVSTLELGDSALYLCASSLDSRQETQYFGPGTRLLVL.

The rearrangement joins TRBV25-1 to TRBJ2-2; D unclear. The V end was cut by 6 bases, the J end by 4 bases, with 6 bases between. The CDR3 covers 12 residues. CDR1 MGHDK and CDR2 SYGVNS come from the germline V gene. Written as DNA, the CDR3 is TGTGCCAGCAGGAAGCTCACCGGGGAGCTGTTTTTT. This encodes CASRKLTGELFF.

V usage is TRBV30 and J usage is TRBJ2-3; D is unresolved. The V gene lost 2 bases and the J gene lost 2 bases, with 5 bases spanning the gap. CDR3 length equals 12 residues. Germline CDR1 GTSNPN, CDR2 SVGIG (reference sequence). The CDR3, as DNA: TGTGCCTGGAGTTTTTCCACAGATACGCAGTATTTT. This translates into CAWSFSTDTQYF.

DNA of the CDR3: TGTGCCAGCAGCTTCGAGCCAAACGGTCCGGCTTTCTTT. Amino acid sequence: CASSFEPNGPAFF. The chain has TRBV11-2 and TRBJ1-1, with D unresolved. Trimming removed 3 bases from V and 11 bases from J, with 16 bases in between. CDR1 is SGHAT, CDR2 FQNNGV, per germline. CDR3 length: 13 amino acids.